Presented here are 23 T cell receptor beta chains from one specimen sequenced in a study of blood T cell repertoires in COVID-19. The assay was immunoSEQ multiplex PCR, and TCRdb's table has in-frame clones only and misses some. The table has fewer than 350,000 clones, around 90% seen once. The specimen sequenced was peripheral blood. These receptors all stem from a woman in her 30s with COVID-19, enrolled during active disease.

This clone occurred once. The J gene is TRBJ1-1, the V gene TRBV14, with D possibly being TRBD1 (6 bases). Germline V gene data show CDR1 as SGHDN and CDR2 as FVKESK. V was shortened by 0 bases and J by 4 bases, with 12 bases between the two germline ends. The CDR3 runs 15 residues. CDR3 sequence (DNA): TGTGCCAGCAGCCAAGATAGGACAGATGGCACTGAAGCTTTCTTT. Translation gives CASSQDRTDGTEAFF.

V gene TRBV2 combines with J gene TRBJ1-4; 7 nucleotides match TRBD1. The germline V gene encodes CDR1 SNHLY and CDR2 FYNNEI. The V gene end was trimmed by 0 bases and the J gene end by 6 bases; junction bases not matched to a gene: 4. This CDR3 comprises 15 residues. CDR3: CASSEATGWDEKLFF. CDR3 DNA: TGTGCCAGCAGTGAAGCGACAGGGTGGGATGAAAAACTGTTTTTT.

In DNA, the CDR3 is TGTGCCAGCAGTTACGGAGGAATGGGGTGGGGATCACCCCTCCACTTT. Translating gives CASSYGGMGWGSPLHF. The rearrangement joins TRBV6-6 to TRBJ1-6; D ambiguous. The CDR3 sequence is 16 residues long. Germline assignment: CDR1 MNHNY and CDR2 SVGAGI (reference sequence). V was cut by 2 bases and J by 10 bases, with 18 bases left in between.

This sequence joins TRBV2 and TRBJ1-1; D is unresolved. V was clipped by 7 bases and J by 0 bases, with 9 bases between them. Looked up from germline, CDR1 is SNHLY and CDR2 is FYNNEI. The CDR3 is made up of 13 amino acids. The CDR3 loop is CASTPDLNTEAFF. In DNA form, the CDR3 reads TGTGCCAGCACTCCGGACTTGAACACTGAAGCTTTCTTT.

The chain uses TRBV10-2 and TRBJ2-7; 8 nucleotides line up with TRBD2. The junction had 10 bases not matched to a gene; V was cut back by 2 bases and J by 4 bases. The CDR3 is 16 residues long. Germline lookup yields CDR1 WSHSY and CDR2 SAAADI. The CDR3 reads CASSERGGRTRYEQYF. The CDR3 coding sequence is TGCGCCAGCAGTGAGAGGGGCGGGAGGACGAGGTACGAGCAGTACTTC.

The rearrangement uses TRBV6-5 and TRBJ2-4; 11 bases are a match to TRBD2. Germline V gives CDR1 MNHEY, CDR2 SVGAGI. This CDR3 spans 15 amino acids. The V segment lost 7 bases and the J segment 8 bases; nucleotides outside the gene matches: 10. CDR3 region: CASTPLAGEVDIQYF. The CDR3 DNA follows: TGTGCCAGCACCCCACTAGCGGGAGAGGTGGACATTCAGTACTTC.

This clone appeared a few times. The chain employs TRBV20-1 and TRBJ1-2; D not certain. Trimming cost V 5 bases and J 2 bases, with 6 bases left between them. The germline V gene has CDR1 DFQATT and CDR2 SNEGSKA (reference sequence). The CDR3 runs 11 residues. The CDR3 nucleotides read TGCAGTGCTCCGCGGAACTATGGCTACACCTTC. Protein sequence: CSAPRNYGYTF.

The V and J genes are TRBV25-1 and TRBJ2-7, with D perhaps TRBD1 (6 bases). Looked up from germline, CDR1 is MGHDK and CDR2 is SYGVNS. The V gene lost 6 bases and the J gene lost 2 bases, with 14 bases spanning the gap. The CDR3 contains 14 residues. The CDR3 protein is CASRPQGQAYEQYF. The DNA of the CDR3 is TGTGCCAGCAGGCCACAGGGTCAGGCCTACGAGCAGTACTTC.

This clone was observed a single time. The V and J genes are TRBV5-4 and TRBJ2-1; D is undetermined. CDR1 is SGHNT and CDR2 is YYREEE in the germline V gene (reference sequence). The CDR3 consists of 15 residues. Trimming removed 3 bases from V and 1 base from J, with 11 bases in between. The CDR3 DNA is TGTGCCAGCAGCTCCCCCCGCGGTTCCTACAATGAGCAGTTCTTC. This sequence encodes CASSSPRGSYNEQFF.

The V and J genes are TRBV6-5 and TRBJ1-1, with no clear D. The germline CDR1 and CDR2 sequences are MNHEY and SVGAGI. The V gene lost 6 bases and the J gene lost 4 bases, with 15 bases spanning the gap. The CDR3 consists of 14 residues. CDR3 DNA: TGTGCCAGCAGAGAGGAGCTAGGTGGCACTGAAGCTTTCTTT. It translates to CASREELGGTEAFF.

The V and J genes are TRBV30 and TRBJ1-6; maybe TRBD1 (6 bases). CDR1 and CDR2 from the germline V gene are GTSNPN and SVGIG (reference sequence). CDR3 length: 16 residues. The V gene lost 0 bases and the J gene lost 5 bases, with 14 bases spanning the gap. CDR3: CAWSVGRTADNSPLHF. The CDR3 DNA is TGTGCCTGGAGTGTGGGCCGGACAGCAGATAATTCACCCCTCCACTTT.

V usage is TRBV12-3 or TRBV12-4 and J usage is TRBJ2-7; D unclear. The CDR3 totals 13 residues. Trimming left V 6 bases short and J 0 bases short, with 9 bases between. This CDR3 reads CASRSPSSYEQYF. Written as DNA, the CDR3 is TGTGCCAGCAGGTCCCCGAGCTCCTACGAGCAGTACTTC.

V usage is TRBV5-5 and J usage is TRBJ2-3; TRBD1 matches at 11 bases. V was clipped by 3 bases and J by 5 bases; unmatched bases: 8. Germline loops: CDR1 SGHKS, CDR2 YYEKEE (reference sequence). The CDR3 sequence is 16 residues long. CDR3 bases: TGTGCCAGCAGCTCGCCGGGACAGGGGGACTTAGATACGCAGTATTTT. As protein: CASSSPGQGDLDTQYF.

CDR3 coding DNA: TGCAGCGTGGCCAGGGCTAACTATGGCTACACCTTC. The encoded protein is CSVARANYGYTF. This chain joins TRBV29-1 and TRBJ1-2; tentatively, D is TRBD1 (5 bases). CDR3 length equals 12 residues. The germline gives CDR1 SQVTM, CDR2 ANQGSEA. The germline V and J ends were trimmed by 6 bases and 0 bases, with 8 bases remaining between them. Using reference TRBV29-1 and TRBJ1-2 for the parts outside the CDR3, the full variable domain is SAVISQKPSRDICQRGTSLTIQCQVDSQVTMMFWYRQQPGQSLTLIATANQGSEATYESGFVIDKFPISRPNLTFSTLTVSNMSPEDSSIYLCSVARANYGYTFGSGTRLTVV.

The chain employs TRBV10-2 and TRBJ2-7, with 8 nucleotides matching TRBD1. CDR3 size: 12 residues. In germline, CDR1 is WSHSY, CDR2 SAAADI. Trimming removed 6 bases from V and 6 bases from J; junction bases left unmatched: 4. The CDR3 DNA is TGCGCCAGCAGGACAGGGGCCTTCGAGCAGTACTTC. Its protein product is CASRTGAFEQYF.

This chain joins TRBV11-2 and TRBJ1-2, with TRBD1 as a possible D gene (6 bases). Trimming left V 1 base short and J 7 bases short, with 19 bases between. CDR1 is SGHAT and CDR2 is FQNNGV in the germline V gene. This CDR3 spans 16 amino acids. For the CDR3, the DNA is TGTGCCAGCAGCTTAGTAGCGGGGGCGAAGTACCGTGGCTACACCTTC. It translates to CASSLVAGAKYRGYTF.

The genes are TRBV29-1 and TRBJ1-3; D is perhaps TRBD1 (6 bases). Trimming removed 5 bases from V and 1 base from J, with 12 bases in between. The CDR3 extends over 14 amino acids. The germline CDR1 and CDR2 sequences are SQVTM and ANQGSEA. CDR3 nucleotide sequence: TGCAGCGTTCAAAGGGGGTCATCTGGAAACACCATATATTTT. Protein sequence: CSVQRGSSGNTIYF.

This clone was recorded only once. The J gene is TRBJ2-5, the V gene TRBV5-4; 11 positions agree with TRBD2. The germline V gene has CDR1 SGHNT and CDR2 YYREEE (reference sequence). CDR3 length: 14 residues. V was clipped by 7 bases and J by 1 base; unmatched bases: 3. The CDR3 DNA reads TGTGCCAGCCAGACTAGCGGGACCCAAGAGACCCAGTACTTC. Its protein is CASQTSGTQETQYF.

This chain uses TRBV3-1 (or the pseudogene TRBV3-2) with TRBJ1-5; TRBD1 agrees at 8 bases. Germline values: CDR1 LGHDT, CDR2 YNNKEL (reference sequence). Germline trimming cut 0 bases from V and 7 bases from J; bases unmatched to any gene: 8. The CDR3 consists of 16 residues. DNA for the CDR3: TGTGCCAGCAGCCAAGAGCTGACAGGGGAGGAACAGCCCCAGCATTTT. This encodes CASSQELTGEEQPQHF.

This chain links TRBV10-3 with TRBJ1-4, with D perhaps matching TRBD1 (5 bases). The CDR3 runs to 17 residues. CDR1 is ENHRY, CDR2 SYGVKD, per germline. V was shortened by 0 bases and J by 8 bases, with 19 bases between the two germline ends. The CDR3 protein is CAISESMFGQGGEKLFF. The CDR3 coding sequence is TGTGCCATCAGTGAGTCGATGTTTGGGCAGGGCGGCGAAAAACTGTTTTTT.

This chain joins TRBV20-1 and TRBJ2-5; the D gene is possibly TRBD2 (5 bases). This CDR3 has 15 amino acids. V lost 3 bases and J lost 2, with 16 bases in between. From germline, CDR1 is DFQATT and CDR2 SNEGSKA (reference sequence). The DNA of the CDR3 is TGCAGTGCTAGTCCACTTGCGGGCAGACAAGAGACCCAGTACTTC. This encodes CSASPLAGRQETQYF.

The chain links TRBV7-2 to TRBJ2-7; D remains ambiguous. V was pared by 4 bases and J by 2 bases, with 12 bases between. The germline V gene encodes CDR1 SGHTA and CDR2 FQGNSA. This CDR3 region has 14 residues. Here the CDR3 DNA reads TGTGCCAGCAGCTCCACCTTCAGCGCCTACGAGCAGTACTTC. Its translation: CASSSTFSAYEQYF.

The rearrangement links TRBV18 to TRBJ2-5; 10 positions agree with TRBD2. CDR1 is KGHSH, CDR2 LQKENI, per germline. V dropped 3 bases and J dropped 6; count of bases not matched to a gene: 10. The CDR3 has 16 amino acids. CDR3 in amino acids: CASSPLEAGGTQTQYF. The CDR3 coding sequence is TGTGCCAGCTCACCTCTCGAAGCGGGAGGGACACAGACCCAGTACTTC.